This T cell receptor beta chain was sequenced for a study of cytomegalovirus exposure and HLA in healthy donors. At the level of the study: Inside one of the first data releases sat some 93 million unique TCRs taken from HLA-typed donors. Regarding the study as a whole: Reportedly, TCR beta sequences accurately predicted HLA-A and HLA-B alleles in most subjects. What was likely a sequencing artifact was a cluster of highly shared sequence variants.

60 Vbeta and 13 Jbeta primers were used in PCR. Here immunoSEQ multiplex PCR was the method, and the copy in TCRdb shows in-frame clones only, minus some. Among about 120,000 clones listed, around 84% were seen once. V shed 3 bases, J shed 5 bases, and the junction held 5 bases outside the gene matches. Germline lookup yields CDR1 SGHNT and CDR2 YYREEE (reference sequence). The CDR3 runs to 15 residues. In the case of this clone: Its antigen is not identified.

The source of this sequence is a woman aged 30 to 39 in good health and CMV-seropositive. The chain recombines TRBV5-4 with TRBJ2-2; the match to TRBD2 covers 9 bases. Sample: PBMCs. The CDR3, as DNA: TGTGCCAGCAGCTCAGCGGGGGGCGGTACCGGGGAGCTGTTTTTT. Protein sequence: CASSSAGGGTGELFF. The full variable domain, rest sourced from reference TRBV5-4 and TRBJ2-2, is ETGVTQSPTHLIKTRGQQVTLRCSSQSGHNTVSWYQQALGQGPQFIFQYYREEENGRGNFPPRFSGLQFPNYSSELNVNALELDDSALYLCASSSAGGGTGELFFGEGSRLTVL.